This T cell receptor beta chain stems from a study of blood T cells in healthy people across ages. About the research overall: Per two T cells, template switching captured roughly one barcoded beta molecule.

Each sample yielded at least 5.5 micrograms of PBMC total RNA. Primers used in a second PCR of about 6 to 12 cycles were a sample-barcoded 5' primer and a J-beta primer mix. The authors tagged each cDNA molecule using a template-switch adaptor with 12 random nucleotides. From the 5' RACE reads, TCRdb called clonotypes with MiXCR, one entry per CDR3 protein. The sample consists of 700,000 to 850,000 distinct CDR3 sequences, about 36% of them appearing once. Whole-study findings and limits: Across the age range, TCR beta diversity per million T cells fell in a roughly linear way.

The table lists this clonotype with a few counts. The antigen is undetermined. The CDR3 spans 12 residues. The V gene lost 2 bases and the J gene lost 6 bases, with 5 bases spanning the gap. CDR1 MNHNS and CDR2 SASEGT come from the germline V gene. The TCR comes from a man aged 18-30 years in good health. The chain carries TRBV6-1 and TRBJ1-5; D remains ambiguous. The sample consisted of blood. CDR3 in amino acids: CASSEMAQPQHF. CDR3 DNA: TGTGCCAGCAGTGAAATGGCTCAGCCCCAGCATTTT.